Presented here are 9 T cell receptor beta chains from one specimen sequenced in a study of shared clonotypes between healthy human individuals. The repertoire was sequenced with immunoSEQ multiplex PCR; TCRdb's copy has only in-frame clones and lacks some. Of hundreds of thousands of clones listed, over 65% are singletons. Sample: memory CD4+ T cells sorted from blood. The subset was: CD45RA-negative fraction. The receptors stem from a woman aged 25 to 45 in good health.

The chain joins TRBV19 to TRBJ2-3; TRBD2 matches at 11 bases. Germline lookup yields CDR1 LNHDA and CDR2 SQIVND (reference sequence). The CDR3 is 17 amino acids. Losses at the gene ends were 2 bases for V and 1 base for J; bases not matched to a gene: 5. CDR3 sequence: CASSIWGTSGGTDTQYF. For the CDR3, the DNA is TGTGCCAGTAGTATATGGGGGACTAGCGGAGGCACAGATACGCAGTATTTT. The whole variable domain, filled in from reference TRBV19 and TRBJ2-3, reads DGGITQSPKYLFRKEGQNVTLSCEQNLNHDAMYWYRQDPGQGLRLIYYSQIVNDFQKGDIAEGYSVSREKKESFPLTVTSAQKNPTAFYLCASSIWGTSGGTDTQYFGPGTRLTVL.

The CDR3 spells CSVVRDRGNEQFF. CDR3 coding DNA: TGCAGCGTTGTCCGGGACAGGGGCAATGAGCAGTTCTTC. The J gene is TRBJ2-1, the V gene TRBV29-1; 10 bases are a match to TRBD1. This CDR3 is built from 13 residues. Germline V CDR1 and CDR2: SQVTM, ANQGSEA. V shed 4 bases and J 6 bases; nucleotides not matched to a gene: 3.

This clone showed up just a few times. The genes are TRBV2 and TRBJ2-1; 10 bases match TRBD2. Germline V gene sequence: CDR1 SNHLY, CDR2 FYNNEI. The junction had 4 bases not matched to a gene; V was cut back by 7 bases and J by 4 bases. CDR3 size: 14 residues. The CDR3 region has the DNA TGTGCCAGCATCCCGACTAGCGGGTACAATGAGCAGTTCTTC. Encoded protein: CASIPTSGYNEQFF. The full variable domain, in which reference TRBV2 and TRBJ2-1 provide the parts outside the CDR3, is EPEVTQTPSHQVTQMGQEVILRCVPISNHLYFYWYRQILGQKVEFLVSFYNNEISEKSEIFDDQFSVERPDGSNFTLKIRSTKLEDSAMYFCASIPTSGYNEQFFGPGTRLTVL.

This clone appeared once. The rearrangement uses TRBV2 and TRBJ1-1; D is unclear. V was pared by 4 bases and J by 7 bases, with 16 bases between. This CDR3 has 14 amino acids. Germline CDR1 is SNHLY and CDR2 is FYNNEI. CDR3 DNA sequence: TGTGCCAGCAGTGTCCGTTCCCCCCTCGATGAAGCTTTCTTT. As protein: CASSVRSPLDEAFF.

This clone occurred a few times. In the same sample, other DNA sequences code for this CDR3. The chain joins TRBV27 to TRBJ2-5; 9 nucleotides line up with TRBD2. This CDR3 has 17 residues. V lost 0 bases, J lost 0 bases, and 5 bases stayed unmatched. Germline CDR1 MNHEY, CDR2 SMNVEV (reference sequence). The CDR3 here is CASSLSGLAGYQETQYF. DNA of the CDR3: TGTGCCAGCAGTTTATCGGGGCTAGCGGGGTACCAAGAGACCCAGTACTTC.

In this sample, this clone turned up a few times. The chain employs TRBV25-1 and TRBJ2-1, with TRBD2 identical over 7 bases. V was clipped by 3 bases and J by 5 bases; unmatched bases: 7. Germline V gene sequence: CDR1 MGHDK, CDR2 SYGVNS. There are 15 residues in the CDR3. CDR3 residues: CASSDPRTSNNEQFF. For the CDR3, the DNA is TGTGCCAGCAGTGACCCCCGGACTAGTAACAATGAGCAGTTCTTC. The full variable domain, its missing parts supplied by reference TRBV25-1 and TRBJ2-1, is EADIYQTPRYLVIGTGKKITLECSQTMGHDKMYWYQQDPGMELHLIHYSYGVNSTEKGDLSSESTVSRIRTEHFPLTLESARPSHTSQYLCASSDPRTSNNEQFFGPGTRLTVL.

The J gene is TRBJ1-1, the V gene TRBV7-3; D gene ambiguous. Germline lookup yields CDR1 SGHTA and CDR2 FQGTGA. V lost 1 base to trimming and J lost 10 bases, with 13 bases between them. The CDR3 covers 13 residues. CDR3 nucleotide sequence: TGTGCCAGCAGCTTAATGGAGGACTTTCCAGCTTTCTTT. Its translation: CASSLMEDFPAFF.

As to this clone: Different DNA sequences within this sample yield the same CDR3. The chain couples TRBV9 to TRBJ2-2; TRBD2 matches at 8 bases. V was pared by 1 base and J by 5 bases, with 7 bases of the junction left unmatched. Germline V gives CDR1 SGDLS, CDR2 YYNGEE. The CDR3 has 16 residues. Here the CDR3 reads CASSVRLAGGTGELFF. As DNA, the CDR3 is TGTGCCAGCAGCGTAAGGCTAGCGGGTGGTACCGGGGAGCTGTTTTTT.

Note on this clone: Additional DNA sequences in this sample encode the identical CDR3. This rearrangement joins TRBV19 to TRBJ2-6; TRBD2 aligns across 7 bases. J gave up 0 bases and V 4 bases, and 0 bases lay outside the gene matches. The CDR3 has 15 amino acids. Germline V gene sequence: CDR1 LNHDA, CDR2 SQIVND (reference sequence). The CDR3 sequence is CASSRGGSGANVLTF. As DNA, the CDR3 is TGTGCCAGTAGTAGGGGGGGCTCTGGGGCCAACGTCCTGACTTTC.